This T cell receptor beta chain was recorded in a study of blood T cell repertoires in COVID-19. Looking at the study overall: Sites in the United States, Italy and Spain provided acute and convalescent COVID-19 samples. T cells, B-cell-depleted T cells, or PBMCs supplied cDNA or gDNA.

The ends lost 5 bases at V and 7 bases at J; junction bases unmatched: 17. CDR3 length: 16 residues. CDR1 is SGHVS, CDR2 FQNEAQ, per germline. In the original workflow: The assay estimated nucleated cells by amplifying reference gene primers. Repertoires were generated with immunoSEQ multiplex PCR, while TCRdb's copy carries only in-frame clones and drops some. V and J calls and clone size follow that table, whereas D and trimming were derived from the DNA. Here the sample spans under 200,000 clones, roughly 89% being singletons. The chain recombines TRBV7-8 with TRBJ2-7; 7 bases match TRBD1. This TCR was sampled from a woman aged 60-75 years who had recovered from COVID-19. The sample consisted of peripheral blood. The CDR3 loop reads CASSPTQGPKGVEQYF. CDR3 DNA sequence: TGTGCCAGCAGCCCCACACAGGGGCCGAAGGGCGTGGAGCAGTACTTC.